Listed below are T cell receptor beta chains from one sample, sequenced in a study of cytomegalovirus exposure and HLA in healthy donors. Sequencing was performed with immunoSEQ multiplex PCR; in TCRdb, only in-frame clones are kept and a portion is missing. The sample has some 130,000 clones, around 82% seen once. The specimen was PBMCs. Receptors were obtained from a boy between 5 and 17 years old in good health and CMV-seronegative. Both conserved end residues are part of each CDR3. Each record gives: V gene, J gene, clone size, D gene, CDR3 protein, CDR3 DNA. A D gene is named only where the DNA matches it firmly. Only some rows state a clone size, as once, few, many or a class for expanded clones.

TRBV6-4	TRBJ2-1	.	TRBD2	CAMPGLAGNEQFF	TGTGCCATGCCGGGACTAGCGGGCAATGAGCAGTTCTTC
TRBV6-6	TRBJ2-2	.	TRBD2	CASRNGLAANTGELFF	TGTGCCAGCAGGAATGGACTAGCGGCGAACACCGGGGAGCTGTTTTTT
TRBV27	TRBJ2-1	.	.	CASRSHPRNEQFF	TGTGCCAGCAGGTCCCATCCGAGGAATGAGCAGTTCTTC
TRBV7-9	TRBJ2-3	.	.	CASSPRGTDTQYF	TGTGCCAGCAGCCCGAGGGGCACAGATACGCAGTATTTT
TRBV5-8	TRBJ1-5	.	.	CASSFGQPNQPQHF	TGTGCCAGCAGCTTTGGACAGCCTAATCAGCCCCAGCATTTT
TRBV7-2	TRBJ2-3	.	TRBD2	CASSLLAGGGPSTDTQYF	TGTGCCAGCAGCTTGCTAGCGGGGGGCGGACCTAGCACAGATACGCAGTATTTT
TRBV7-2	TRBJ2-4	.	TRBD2	CASSRAGTNVEYF	TGTGCCAGCAGTCGAGCGGGGACCAACGTAGAGTACTTC
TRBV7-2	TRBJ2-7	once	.	CASSAREEYEQYF	TGTGCCAGCAGCGCGCGAGAAGAGTACGAGCAGTACTTC
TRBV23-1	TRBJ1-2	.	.	CPWTTGLVGRYGYTF	TGCCCATGGACAACAGGTTTAGTCGGTCGCTATGGCTACACCTTC
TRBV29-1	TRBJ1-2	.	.	CSVNSGGPGRGYTF	TGCAGCGTGAATTCAGGCGGGCCAGGGAGGGGCTACACCTTC
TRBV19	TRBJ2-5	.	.	CASSSMDSYSRGETQYF	TGTGCCAGTAGTAGCATGGACAGCTACAGTAGGGGTGAGACCCAGTACTTC
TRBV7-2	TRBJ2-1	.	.	CASSTRRAATDNEQFF	TGTGCCAGCAGCACTAGGAGGGCGGCTACCGACAATGAGCAGTTCTTC
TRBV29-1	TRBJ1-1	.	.	CSGRGGRNTEAFF	TGCAGCGGCCGGGGGGGCAGGAACACTGAAGCTTTCTTT
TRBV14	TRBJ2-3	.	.	CASSRLGDSTDTQYF	TGTGCCAGCAGCCGACTAGGGGACAGCACAGATACGCAGTATTTT
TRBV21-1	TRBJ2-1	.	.	CASSKFQPTPTRGNYNEQFF	TGTGCCAGCAGCAAATTCCAGCCAACTCCCACGCGAGGGAACTACAATGAGCAGTTCTTC
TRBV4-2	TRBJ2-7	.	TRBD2	CASSQDGTSGSYEQYF	TGTGCCAGCAGCCAAGACGGGACTAGCGGCTCCTACGAGCAGTACTTC
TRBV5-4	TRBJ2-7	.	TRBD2	CASSAGTSGTYEQYF	TGTGCCAGCAGCGCCGGGACTAGCGGGACCTACGAGCAGTACTTC
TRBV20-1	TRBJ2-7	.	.	CSASLSREQYF	TGCAGTGCTAGCTTGTCGAGAGAGCAGTACTTC
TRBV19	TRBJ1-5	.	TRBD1	CASSRDRGGNSNQPQHF	TGTGCCAGTAGTCGGGACAGGGGGGGAAATAGCAATCAGCCCCAGCATTTT
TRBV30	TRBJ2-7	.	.	CAWGQTPEQYF	TGTGCCTGGGGACAGACCCCCGAGCAGTACTTC
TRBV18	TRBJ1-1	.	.	CASSPGDPEAFF	TGTGCCAGCTCCCCGGGGGACCCTGAAGCTTTCTTT
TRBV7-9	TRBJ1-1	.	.	CASSRREGRTEAFF	TGTGCCAGCAGCCGAAGGGAGGGTCGTACTGAAGCTTTCTTT
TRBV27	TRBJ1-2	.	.	CASSPRAANYGYPF	TGTGCCAGCAGTCCCCGTGCAGCCAACTATGGCTACCCCTTC
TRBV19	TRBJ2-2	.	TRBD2	CASIHWASGVNTGELFF	TGTGCCAGTATTCACTGGGCTAGCGGGGTGAACACCGGGGAGCTGTTTTTT
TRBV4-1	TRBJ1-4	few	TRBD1	CASSLDREGEKLFF	TGCGCCAGCAGCCTAGACAGGGAAGGTGAAAAACTGTTTTTT
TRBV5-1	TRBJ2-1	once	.	CASSLGGGGGSDEQFF	TGCGCCAGCAGCTTGGGTGGCGGAGGAGGTTCCGATGAGCAGTTCTTC
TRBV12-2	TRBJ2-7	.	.	CASRYEDNSYEQYF	TGTGCAAGTCGCTACGAGGACAACTCCTACGAGCAGTACTTC
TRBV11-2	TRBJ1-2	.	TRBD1	CASSANPGQGSDGYTF	TGTGCCAGCAGCGCCAATCCGGGACAGGGGTCGGATGGCTACACCTTC
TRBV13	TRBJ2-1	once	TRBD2	CASTLGTSGSGNEQFF	TGTGCCAGCACCCTAGGGACTAGCGGGAGTGGAAATGAGCAGTTCTTC
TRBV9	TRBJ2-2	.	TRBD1	CASSASGQANTGELFF	TGTGCCAGCAGCGCGAGCGGACAGGCGAACACCGGGGAGCTGTTTTTT
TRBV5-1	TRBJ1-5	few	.	CASSFDGAGNQPQHF	TGCGCCAGCAGCTTCGATGGGGCTGGCAATCAGCCCCAGCATTTT
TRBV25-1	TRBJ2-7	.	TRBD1	CASRGQDITYEQYF	TGTGCCAGCAGGGGACAGGACATAACCTACGAGCAGTACTTC
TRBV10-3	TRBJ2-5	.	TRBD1	CAISGGPGGPSGQETQYF	TGTGCCATCAGTGGGGGGCCAGGGGGTCCGTCGGGGCAAGAGACCCAGTACTTC
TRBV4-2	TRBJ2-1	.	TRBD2	CASSQVSSPGTSGYNEQFF	TGTGCCAGCAGCCAAGTTTCCTCTCCCGGGACTAGCGGCTACAATGAGCAGTTCTTC
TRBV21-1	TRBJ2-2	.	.	CASSKDVKGGNTGELFF	TGTGCCAGCAGCAAAGATGTTAAAGGGGGGAACACCGGGGAGCTGTTTTTT
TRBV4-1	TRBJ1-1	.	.	CASSQGREGNTEAFF	TGCGCCAGCAGCCAAGGGAGAGAGGGGAACACTGAAGCTTTCTTT
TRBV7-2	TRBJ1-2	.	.	CASSPEAGPYGYTF	TGTGCCAGCAGCCCCGAGGCAGGGCCCTATGGCTACACCTTC
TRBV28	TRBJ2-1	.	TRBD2	CASREREGRNEQFF	TGTGCCAGCAGAGAACGGGAGGGTAGGAATGAGCAGTTCTTC
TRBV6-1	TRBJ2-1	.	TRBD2	CASSEGTSYEQFF	TGTGCCAGCAGTGAAGGGACTAGCTATGAGCAGTTCTTC
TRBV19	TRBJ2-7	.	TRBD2	CAVSGLNSYEQYF	TGTGCCGTATCGGGACTAAACTCCTACGAGCAGTACTTC
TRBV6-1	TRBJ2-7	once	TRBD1	CASSERGRSGEQYF	TGTGCCAGCAGTGAAAGGGGGCGCAGTGGCGAGCAGTACTTC
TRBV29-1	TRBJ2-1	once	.	CSVGQPYNEQFF	TGCAGCGTTGGACAGCCCTACAATGAGCAGTTCTTC
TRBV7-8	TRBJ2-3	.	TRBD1	CASSPDRGTDTQYF	TGTGCCAGCAGCCCGGACAGGGGGACAGATACGCAGTATTTT
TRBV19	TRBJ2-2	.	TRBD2	CASSIDRAGTMNTGELFF	TGTGCCAGTAGTATAGACCGGGCCGGGACTATGAACACCGGGGAGCTGTTTTTT
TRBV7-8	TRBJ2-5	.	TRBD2	CASSRTSGETQYF	TGTGCCAGCAGCCGGACTAGCGGAGAGACCCAGTACTTC
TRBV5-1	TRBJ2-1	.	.	CASSLFGGASYNEQFF	TGCGCTAGCAGCTTGTTCGGCGGGGCGTCCTACAATGAGCAGTTCTTC
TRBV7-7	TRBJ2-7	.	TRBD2	CASSKGSSGTEQYF	TGTGCTAGCAGCAAAGGGTCTAGCGGGACCGAGCAGTACTTC
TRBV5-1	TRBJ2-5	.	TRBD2	CASSQTSGGAGAQYF	TGCGCCAGCAGCCAAACTAGCGGGGGGGCTGGGGCCCAGTACTTC
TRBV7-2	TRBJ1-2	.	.	CASIRGAGYTF	TGTGCCAGTATTCGGGGAGCTGGCTACACCTTC
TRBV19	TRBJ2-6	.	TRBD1	CASRDRLGANVLTF	TGTGCCAGTAGGGACAGGTTAGGGGCCAACGTCCTGACTTTC
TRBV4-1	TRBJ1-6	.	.	CASSQGQAPLHF	TGCGCCAGCAGCCAGGGACAAGCACCCCTCCACTTT
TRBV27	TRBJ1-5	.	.	CASSSIKGGDQPQHF	TGTGCCAGCAGTTCCATTAAGGGGGGGGATCAGCCCCAGCATTTT
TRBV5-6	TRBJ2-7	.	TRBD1	CASSMEGTGEAYEQYF	TGTGCCAGCAGCATGGAGGGGACAGGGGAAGCCTACGAGCAGTACTTC
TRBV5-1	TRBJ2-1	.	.	CASRGTYDNEQFF	TGCGCCAGCAGGGGGACATACGACAATGAGCAGTTCTTC
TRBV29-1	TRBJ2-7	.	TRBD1	CSVDRDRVGEQYF	TGCAGCGTTGACCGGGACAGGGTGGGTGAGCAGTACTTC
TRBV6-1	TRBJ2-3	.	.	CASSEDSLDTQYF	TGTGCCAGCAGTGAAGACAGTTTAGATACGCAGTATTTT
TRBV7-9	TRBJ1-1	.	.	CASSPKQGRAFF	TGTGCCAGCAGCCCAAAACAGGGAAGGGCTTTCTTT
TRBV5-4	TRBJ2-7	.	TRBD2	CASSLATSGRSEQYF	TGTGCCAGCAGCTTGGCCACTAGCGGGAGGTCCGAGCAGTACTTC
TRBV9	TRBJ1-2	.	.	CASSVVVDSNYGYTF	TGTGCCAGCAGCGTAGTGGTAGATTCTAACTATGGCTACACCTTC